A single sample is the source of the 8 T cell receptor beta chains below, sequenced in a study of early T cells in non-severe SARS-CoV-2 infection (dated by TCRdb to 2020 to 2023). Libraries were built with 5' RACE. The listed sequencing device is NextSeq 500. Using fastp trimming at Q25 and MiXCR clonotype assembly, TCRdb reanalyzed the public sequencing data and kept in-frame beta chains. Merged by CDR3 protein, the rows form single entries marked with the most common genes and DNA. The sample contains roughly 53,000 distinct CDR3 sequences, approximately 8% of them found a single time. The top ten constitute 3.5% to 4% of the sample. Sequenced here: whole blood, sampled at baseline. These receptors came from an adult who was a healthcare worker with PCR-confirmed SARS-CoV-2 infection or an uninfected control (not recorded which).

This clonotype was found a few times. CDR3 coding DNA: TGCGCCAGCAGCTTGGATGGGGCCGGCACCGGGGAGCTGTTTTTT. It translates to CASSLDGAGTGELFF. The chain uses TRBV5-1 and TRBJ2-2, with D possibly matching TRBD1 (5 bases). CDR3 length: 15 residues. Trimming took 0 bases from V and 4 from J, leaving 10 bases between them. Germline lookup yields CDR1 SGHRS and CDR2 YFSETQ.

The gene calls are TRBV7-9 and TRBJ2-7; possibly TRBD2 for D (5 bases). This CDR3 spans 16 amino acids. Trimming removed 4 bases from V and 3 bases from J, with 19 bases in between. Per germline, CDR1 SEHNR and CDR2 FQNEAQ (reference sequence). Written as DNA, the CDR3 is TGTGCCAGCAGCTCGGACTTCGACCCCGAAGGCTACGAGCAGTACTTC. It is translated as CASSSDFDPEGYEQYF.

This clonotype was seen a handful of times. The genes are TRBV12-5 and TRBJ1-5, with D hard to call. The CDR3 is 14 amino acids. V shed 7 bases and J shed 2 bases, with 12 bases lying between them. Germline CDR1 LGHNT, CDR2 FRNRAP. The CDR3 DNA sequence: TGTGCTAGTGCCCCCCTTGGCGGCAATCAGCCCCAGCATTTT. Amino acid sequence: CASAPLGGNQPQHF. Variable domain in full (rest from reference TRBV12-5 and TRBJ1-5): DARVTQTPRHKVTEMGQEVTMRCQPILGHNTVFWYRQTMMQGLELLAYFRNRAPLDDSGMPKDRFSAEMPDATLATLKIQPSEPRDSAVYFCASAPLGGNQPQHFGDGTRLSIL.

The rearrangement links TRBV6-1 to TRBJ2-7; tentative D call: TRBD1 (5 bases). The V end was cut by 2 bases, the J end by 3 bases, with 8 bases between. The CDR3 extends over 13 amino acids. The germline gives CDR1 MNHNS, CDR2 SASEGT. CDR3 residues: CASSESRDYEQYF. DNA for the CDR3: TGTGCCAGCAGTGAAAGCAGGGACTACGAGCAGTACTTC.

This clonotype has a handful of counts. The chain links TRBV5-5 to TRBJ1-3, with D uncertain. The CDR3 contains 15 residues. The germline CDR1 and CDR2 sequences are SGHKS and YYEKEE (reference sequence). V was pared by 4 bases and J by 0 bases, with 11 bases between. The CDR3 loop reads CASSLTAISGNTIYF. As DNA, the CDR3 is TGTGCCAGCAGCCTTACCGCCATCTCTGGAAACACCATATATTTT.

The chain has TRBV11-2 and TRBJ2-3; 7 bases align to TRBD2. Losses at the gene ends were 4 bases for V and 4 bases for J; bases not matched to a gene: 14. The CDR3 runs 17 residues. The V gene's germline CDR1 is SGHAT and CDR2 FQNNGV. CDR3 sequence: CASSSLRNGGSADTQYF. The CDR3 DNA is TGTGCCAGCAGCTCCCTGAGGAATGGCGGGAGTGCAGATACGCAGTATTTT.

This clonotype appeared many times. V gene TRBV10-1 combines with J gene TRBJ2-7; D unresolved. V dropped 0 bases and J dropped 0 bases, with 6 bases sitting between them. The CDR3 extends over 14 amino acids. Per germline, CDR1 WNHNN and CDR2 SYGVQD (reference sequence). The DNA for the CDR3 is TGCGCCAGCAGTGAGTCGGTATTCTCCTACGAGCAGTACTTC. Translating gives CASSESVFSYEQYF.

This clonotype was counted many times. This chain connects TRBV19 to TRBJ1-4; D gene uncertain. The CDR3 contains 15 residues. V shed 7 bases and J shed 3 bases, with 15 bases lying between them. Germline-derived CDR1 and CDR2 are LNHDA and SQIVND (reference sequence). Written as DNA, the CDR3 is TGTGCCAGTACGAGATCGACCACGGCTAATGAAAAACTGTTTTTT. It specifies CASTRSTTANEKLFF.